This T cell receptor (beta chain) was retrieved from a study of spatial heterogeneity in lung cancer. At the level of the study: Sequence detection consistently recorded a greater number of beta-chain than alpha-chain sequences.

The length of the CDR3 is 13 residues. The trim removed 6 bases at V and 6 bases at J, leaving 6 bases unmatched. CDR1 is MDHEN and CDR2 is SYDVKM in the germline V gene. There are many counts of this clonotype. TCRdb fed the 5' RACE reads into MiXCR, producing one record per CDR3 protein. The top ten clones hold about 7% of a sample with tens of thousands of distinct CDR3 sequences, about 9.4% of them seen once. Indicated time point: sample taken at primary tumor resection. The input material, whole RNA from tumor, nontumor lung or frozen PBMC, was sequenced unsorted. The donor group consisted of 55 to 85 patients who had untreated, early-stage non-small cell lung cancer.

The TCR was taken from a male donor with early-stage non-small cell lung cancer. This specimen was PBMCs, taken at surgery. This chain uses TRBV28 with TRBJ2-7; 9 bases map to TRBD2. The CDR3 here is CASRPSGVLEQYF. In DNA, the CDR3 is TGTGCCAGCAGACCTAGCGGGGTGCTCGAGCAGTACTTC.